Below are 20 T cell receptor beta chains sequenced from a single sample in a study of response to subunit inactivated influenza vaccine. TCRdb re-analysed the RT-PCR reads in MiXCR, keeping a single row per CDR3 protein. In the table there are just under 550,000 distinct CDR3 sequences, around a quarter of which are singletons. This sample was shared with a second study, whose subject was T cells expressing NK-cell markers. As that report states: 5'RACE template switching with UMIs generated TCR beta cDNA.

Sequences were derived from CD4+ T cells sorted from PBMCs, sampled 11 to 12 days after vaccination. These receptors were collected from a middle-aged man who received an inactivated influenza vaccine.

The V gene is TRBV11-2, the J gene TRBJ2-3; TRBD2 agrees at 10 bases. The CDR3 length is 17 residues. In germline, CDR1 is SGHAT, CDR2 FQNNGV. Germline trimming cut 3 bases from V and 0 bases from J; bases unmatched to any gene: 6. The CDR3 region is CASSFRVTSGSTDTQYF. In DNA, the CDR3 is TGTGCCAGCAGCTTTCGGGTGACTAGCGGGAGCACAGATACGCAGTATTTT.

This clonotype was observed a few times. V usage is TRBV5-5 and J usage is TRBJ2-1; D unresolved. CDR3 size: 12 residues. From germline, CDR1 is SGHKS and CDR2 YYEKEE (reference sequence). Trimming cost V 4 bases and J 9 bases, with 11 bases left between them. The CDR3 reads CASSHLNGEQFF. CDR3 nucleotides: TGTGCCAGCAGCCACCTAAATGGTGAGCAGTTCTTC. The entire variable domain, with the rest obtained from reference TRBV5-5 and TRBJ2-1, is as follows: DAGVTQSPTHLIKTRGQQVTLRCSPISGHKSVSWYQQVLGQGPQFIFQYYEKEERGRGNFPDRFSARQFPNYSSELNVNALLLGDSALYLCASSHLNGEQFFGPGTRLTVL.

In its sample, this clonotype was seen a few times. The J gene is TRBJ2-1, the V gene TRBV20-1, with D possibly being TRBD1 (6 bases). Germline loops: CDR1 DFQATT, CDR2 SNEGSKA (reference sequence). V lost 5 bases and J lost 4, with 18 bases in between. The CDR3 is 15 residues long. CDR3 in amino acids: CSAPGWGQSYNEQFF. CDR3 nucleotides: TGCAGTGCTCCAGGTTGGGGGCAAAGTTACAATGAGCAGTTCTTC.

This clonotype was seen a few times. The V and J genes are TRBV6-2 or TRBV6-3 and TRBJ1-2, with D perhaps matching TRBD1 (6 bases). This CDR3 spans 14 amino acids. V lost 6 bases, J lost 6 bases, and 17 bases lay in between. Looked up from germline, CDR1 is MNHEY and CDR2 is SVGEGT. The DNA of the CDR3 is TGTGCCAGCAGACCTTACAGGGAGGTGGATGGCTACACCTTC. This gives the protein CASRPYREVDGYTF.

This clonotype came up a few times. V gene TRBV7-2 combines with J gene TRBJ2-1; 7 bases match TRBD1. The CDR3 has 13 residues. The V segment lost 3 bases and the J segment 7 bases; nucleotides outside the gene matches: 3. Germline values: CDR1 SGHTA, CDR2 FQGNSA. The CDR3 region has the DNA TGTGCCAGCAGCTTGAAGGGGGCGAATGAGCAGTTCTTC. Its protein product is CASSLKGANEQFF.

CDR3 region: CAWSVGLNSPLHF. CDR3 nucleotides: TGTGCCTGGAGTGTGGGACTCAATTCACCCCTCCACTTT. The rearrangement joins TRBV30 to TRBJ1-6; weak D call: TRBD1 (5 bases). V was shortened by 0 bases and J by 7 bases, with 7 bases between the two germline ends. This CDR3 comprises 13 residues. In germline, CDR1 is GTSNPN, CDR2 SVGIG (reference sequence).

This clonotype was counted a few times. The rearrangement links TRBV7-2 to TRBJ2-2, with TRBD1 identical over 8 bases. V trimming: 7 bases; J trimming: 7 bases; junction bases outside the gene matches: 8. The length of the CDR3 is 14 residues. Germline CDR1 reads SGHTA; CDR2 reads FQGNSA. CDR3 in amino acids: CASKAQGAYGELFF. The CDR3 coding sequence is TGTGCCAGCAAAGCGCAGGGGGCGTACGGGGAGCTGTTTTTT.

This chain joins TRBV20-1 and TRBJ2-3; 15 bases are a match to TRBD2. Germline CDR1 is DFQATT and CDR2 is SNEGSKA (reference sequence). The CDR3 runs 16 residues. V lost 4 bases and J lost 6; bases outside the gene matches: 8. The CDR3: CSAIPGLAGGLDTQYF. The CDR3 DNA reads as TGCAGTGCTATTCCGGGACTAGCGGGGGGATTGGATACGCAGTATTTT.

V and J are TRBV12-3 or TRBV12-4 and TRBJ2-7; 10 bases are a match to TRBD2. V was pared by 6 bases and J by 0 bases, with 5 bases of the junction left unmatched. The CDR3 covers 15 residues. The CDR3 here is CASRLTSGFSYEQYF. The DNA for the CDR3 is TGTGCCAGCAGGTTGACTAGCGGGTTCTCCTACGAGCAGTACTTC.

The chain has TRBV5-1 and TRBJ2-2, with D possibly called TRBD1 or TRBD2 (5 bases each). With 7 bases removed from V and 0 bases from J, the gap between germline ends came to 13 bases. CDR1 and CDR2 from the germline V gene are SGHRS and YFSETQ. CDR3 length: 15 residues. CDR3 protein: CASSWDLTNTGELFF. The CDR3 coding sequence is TGCGCCAGCTCATGGGACCTCACGAACACCGGGGAGCTGTTTTTT.

This clonotype turned up a few times. The V and J genes are TRBV20-1 and TRBJ2-1; unclear D gene. Per the germline V gene, CDR1 is DFQATT and CDR2 is SNEGSKA (reference sequence). V lost 1 base, J lost 0 bases, and 13 bases lay in between. The CDR3 spans 16 residues. This CDR3 is CSARVIGLSSYNEQFF. The CDR3 nucleotides are TGCAGTGCTAGAGTAATAGGGCTAAGCTCCTACAATGAGCAGTTCTTC.

The rearrangement joins TRBV11-2 to TRBJ2-7, with 13 positions matching TRBD2. V shed 4 bases and J 3 bases; nucleotides not matched to a gene: 6. CDR3 length: 16 amino acids. Germline values: CDR1 SGHAT, CDR2 FQNNGV. CDR3 in amino acids: CASSSAGTSGNYEQYF. In nucleotides, the CDR3 is TGTGCCAGCAGCTCCGCGGGGACTAGCGGGAACTACGAGCAGTACTTC.

J is TRBJ1-2 and V is TRBV27, with TRBD1 identical over 9 bases. Germline V lookup: CDR1 MNHEY, CDR2 SMNVEV (reference sequence). V was clipped by 4 bases and J by 7 bases; unmatched bases: 7. The CDR3 runs 14 residues. The DNA of the CDR3 is TGTGCCAGCAGTTCCCGGACAGGGGTGGGTGGCTACACCTTC. It translates to CASSSRTGVGGYTF.

Comment on this clonotype: Germline is not matched at one junction end, which may reflect a read error. The chain links TRBV29-1 to TRBJ2-5, with D uncertain. Germline CDR1 reads SQVTM; CDR2 reads ANQGSEA. This CDR3 region has 14 residues. CDR3 amino acids: CSVVYSAVQGTQYF. Written as DNA, the CDR3 is TGCAGCGTTGTCTACTCAGCCGTCCAAGGGACCCAGTACTTC.

There are a few counts of this clonotype. The chain has TRBV20-1 and TRBJ2-1; a weak D match, TRBD2 (5 bases). The CDR3 spans 13 residues. Trimming left V 6 bases short and J 5 bases short, with 14 bases between. The germline V gene has CDR1 DFQATT and CDR2 SNEGSKA (reference sequence). The CDR3 is CSALPGSDNEQFF. The CDR3, as DNA: TGCAGTGCCCTGCCGGGGTCAGACAATGAGCAGTTCTTC.

The chain couples TRBV15 to TRBJ1-1, with 7 bases identical to TRBD1. The germline V gene has CDR1 LNHNV and CDR2 YYDKDF (reference sequence). V shed 0 bases, J shed 8 bases, and the junction held 6 bases outside the gene matches. The CDR3 covers 14 residues. Here the CDR3 DNA reads TGTGCCACCAGCAGAGATCTAGTGACAGGGGAAGCTTTCTTT. Amino acids: CATSRDLVTGEAFF.

This clonotype was counted between two and nine times. The chain recombines TRBV7-8 with TRBJ1-1; TRBD1 might be the D (6 bases). Germline assignment: CDR1 SGHVS and CDR2 FQNEAQ. The CDR3 is made up of 14 amino acids. V lost 5 bases, J lost 4 bases, and 14 bases lay in between. CDR3 DNA sequence: TGTGCCAGCAGCCCAACAGGGTTGGGCACTGAAGCTTTCTTT. Protein product: CASSPTGLGTEAFF.

The chain combines TRBV15 with TRBJ2-2, with no clear D. The germline CDR1 and CDR2 sequences are LNHNV and YYDKDF (reference sequence). This CDR3 has 15 amino acids. V was cut by 2 bases and J by 4 bases, with 11 bases left in between. CDR3 region: CATSRPITATGELFF. The DNA for the CDR3 is TGTGCCACCAGCAGACCAATTACCGCCACCGGGGAGCTGTTTTTT.

Concerning this clonotype itself: The CDR3 does not end in the conserved phenylalanine or tryptophan, so this is likely a read error. The chain joins TRBV25-1 to TRBJ2-1; 11 bases align to TRBD1. Germline V gene data show CDR1 as MGHDK and CDR2 as SYGVNS. After removal of 4 bases from V and 9 bases from J, the junction contained 8 bases not matched to a gene. CDR3 length equals 15 residues. The CDR3 loop reads CASSASGTGGREQFI. The CDR3 region has the DNA TGTGCCAGCAGTGCCTCCGGGACAGGGGGGCGTGAGCAGTTCATC.

The chain combines TRBV20-1 with TRBJ2-5; D not resolved. The CDR3 has 12 residues. Trimming shortened V by 3 bases and J by 3 bases, and 8 bases separated the two germline ends. CDR1 DFQATT and CDR2 SNEGSKA come from the germline V gene (reference sequence). For the CDR3, the DNA is TGCAGTGCTAGTAAGCCCAAAGAGACCCAGTACTTC. This encodes CSASKPKETQYF.